The sequence of this T cell receptor beta chain was determined in a study of PD-L1 blockade in urothelial cancer. Study in general: About 90% of the 29 patients were males with bladder-origin urothelial cancer. Blood samples had a median of approximately 140,000 T cells, some 83,000 unique TCRs, and clonality 0.08 to 0.09. It was at 3 weeks (second dose) and 6 weeks after treatment start that blood was analyzed.

Assay used: immunoSEQ multiplex PCR; TCRdb lists only in-frame clones, some missing. This sample has around 66,000 clones; 85% to 90% occur once, and the top ten carry roughly 10%. J was trimmed by 4 bases and V by 4 bases; bases with no gene match: 6. CDR1 is SGHAT, CDR2 FQNNGV, per germline. The CDR3 spans 15 residues. Time point of the sample: peripheral blood 6 weeks after treatment start. The TCR was taken from a man in his fifties or sixties with urothelial cancer. The chain carries TRBV11-2 and TRBJ2-5; 10 bases agree with TRBD1. Sequencing used PBMCs, obtained around atezolizumab (anti-PD-L1) treatment. The CDR3 DNA follows: TGTGCCAGCAGCTCGGACAGGGGGATCATAGAGACCCAGTACTTC. As protein: CASSSDRGIIETQYF.